The 27 T cell receptor beta chains in this list originate from one sample, sequenced in a study of OX40 agonist ivuxolimab in advanced cancers. The repertoire was sequenced with immunoSEQ multiplex PCR; TCRdb's copy has only in-frame clones and lacks some. This table holds 70,000 or so clones, approximately 90% found once. The sequencing used CD4+ or CD8+ T cells sorted from blood, collected in a trial of the OX40 agonist ivuxolimab. The receptors come from an adult with an advanced solid tumor such as melanoma, head and neck, liver or kidney cancer.

V usage is TRBV4-1 and J usage is TRBJ1-3; no reliable D call. The CDR3 totals 17 residues. Looked up from germline, CDR1 is MGHRA and CDR2 is YSYEKL. V was clipped by 1 base and J by 0 bases, with 13 bases between them. The CDR3 DNA reads TGCGCCAGCAGCCAAGTGGAAGGGTTCAACTCTGGAAACACCATATATTTT. Translating it yields CASSQVEGFNSGNTIYF.

The gene calls are TRBV7-9 and TRBJ1-6, with D perhaps TRBD1 (6 bases). The CDR3 consists of 17 residues. From germline, CDR1 is SEHNR and CDR2 FQNEAQ (reference sequence). With 2 bases removed from V and 2 bases from J, the gap between germline ends came to 13 bases. CDR3 sequence reads: CASSLMGASAYNSPLHF. DNA for the CDR3: TGTGCCAGCAGCTTAATGGGGGCGAGCGCCTATAATTCACCCCTCCACTTT. The full variable domain, in which reference TRBV7-9 and TRBJ1-6 provide the parts outside the CDR3, is DTGVSQNPRHKITKRGQNVTFRCDPISEHNRLYWYRQTLGQGPEFLTYFQNEAQLEKSRLLSDRFSAERPKGSFSTLEIQRTEQGDSAMYLCASSLMGASAYNSPLHFGNGTRLTVT.

With regard to this clone: Germline and junction disagree at one end, which may indicate a read error. This chain connects TRBV5-4 to TRBJ2-2; 7 positions match TRBD1. The length of the CDR3 is 13 residues. Per the germline V gene, CDR1 is SGHNT and CDR2 is YYREEE (reference sequence). The CDR3 region is CASWDSEHRGAVF. As DNA, the CDR3 is TGTGCCAGCTGGGACAGCGAACACCGGGGAGCTGTTTTT.

The CDR3 nucleotides read TGCGCCAGCAGCCTCGGGACAGGGGGCCTTGGGGAGACCCAGTACTTC. It codes for CASSLGTGGLGETQYF. The J gene is TRBJ2-5, the V gene TRBV5-1; TRBD1 matches at 12 bases. CDR1 and CDR2 from the germline V gene are SGHRS and YFSETQ. CDR3 size: 16 residues. Trimming removed 4 bases from V and 5 bases from J; junction bases left unmatched: 9.

The count of this clone is one. The chain employs TRBV7-8 and TRBJ1-3; D not resolved. CDR3 length equals 16 residues. V was trimmed by 1 base and J by 4 bases, leaving 14 bases between them. Germline values: CDR1 SGHVS, CDR2 FQNEAQ. The CDR3 DNA sequence: TGTGCCAGCAGCTTAGATCGTGAAGGGATCGGAAACACCATATATTTT. This encodes CASSLDREGIGNTIYF.

The gene calls are TRBV9 and TRBJ2-1; D perhaps matches TRBD1 (6 bases). V was pared by 0 bases and J by 2 bases, with 9 bases between. This CDR3 spans 15 amino acids. Germline CDR1 reads SGDLS; CDR2 reads YYNGEE. The CDR3 here is CASSVAGTTYNEQFF. The CDR3 bases are TGTGCCAGCAGCGTAGCCGGGACAACCTACAATGAGCAGTTCTTC. Together with reference TRBV9 and TRBJ2-1, the CDR3 gives the full variable domain: DSGVTQTPKHLITATGQRVTLRCSPRSGDLSVYWYQQSLDQGLQFLIQYYNGEERAKGNILERFSAQQFPDLHSELNLSSLELGDSALYFCASSVAGTTYNEQFFGPGTRLTVL.

This chain connects TRBV5-1 to TRBJ2-7; D may be TRBD1 or TRBD2 (5 bases each). The germline V and J ends were trimmed by 6 bases and 0 bases, with 22 bases remaining between them. This CDR3 region has 17 residues. The germline V gene has CDR1 SGHRS and CDR2 YFSETQ. The CDR3 DNA reads TGCGCCAGCACTGGGTCCTCATCGGGACGGCCCTCCTACGAGCAGTACTTC. It translates to CASTGSSSGRPSYEQYF.

The V gene is TRBV6-6, the J gene TRBJ2-1; 10 bases agree with TRBD2. The CDR3 covers 14 residues. Germline loops: CDR1 MNHNY, CDR2 SVGAGI (reference sequence). V lost 8 bases and J lost 5; bases outside the gene matches: 6. CDR3 sequence (DNA): TGTGCCAGCTCCTTAGCGGGGGGTAACAATGAGCAGTTCTTC. Translating gives CASSLAGGNNEQFF.

The CDR3 nucleotides are TGTGCCAGCAGCGAGGACAGCTTTGGTGAAGCTTTCTTT. Amino acids: CASSEDSFGEAFF. V gene TRBV9 combines with J gene TRBJ1-1, with D possibly TRBD1 on 6 matching bases. CDR1 SGDLS and CDR2 YYNGEE come from the germline V gene. CDR3 length: 13 residues. V lost 3 bases, J lost 7 bases, and 13 bases lay in between.

V and J are TRBV4-1 and TRBJ2-3, with 9 nucleotides matching TRBD2. After removal of 4 bases from V and 1 base from J, the junction contained 9 bases not matched to a gene. This CDR3 is 17 amino acids long. CDR1 and CDR2 (germline): MGHRA, YSYEKL. CDR3 bases: TGCGCCAGCAGCCCCACATGGGGCGGGGGGGGCACAGATACGCAGTATTTT. This translates into CASSPTWGGGGTDTQYF.

This chain links TRBV5-6 with TRBJ2-1; TRBD1 is a possible D gene (6 bases). The germline V gene has CDR1 SGHDT and CDR2 YYEEEE. With 2 bases removed from V and 4 bases from J, the gap between germline ends came to 19 bases. CDR3 size: 17 residues. CDR3 DNA sequence: TGTGCCAGCAGCTTTGGGACACAGGGCCCTGGATACAATGAGCAGTTCTTC. Its protein product is CASSFGTQGPGYNEQFF.

The V call is TRBV20-1, the J call TRBJ2-2; no clear D. Germline V lookup: CDR1 DFQATT, CDR2 SNEGSKA (reference sequence). There are 11 residues in the CDR3. The CDR3 sequence: CRDKGPGELFF. The CDR3, as DNA: TGCAGGGATAAGGGCCCCGGGGAGCTGTTTTTT.

The rearrangement uses TRBV2 and TRBJ2-3; 7 positions agree with TRBD1. Germline V gives CDR1 SNHLY, CDR2 FYNNEI. V lost 2 bases, J lost 1 base, and 9 bases stayed unmatched. The CDR3 runs 17 residues. The CDR3 sequence: CASSETSGGWGTDTQYF. CDR3 coding DNA: TGTGCCAGCAGTGAAACGTCAGGGGGTTGGGGCACAGATACGCAGTATTTT.

J is TRBJ1-3 and V is TRBV9; the D gene is possibly TRBD1 (6 bases). This CDR3 region has 14 residues. V lost 4 bases and J 2 bases, leaving 10 bases between the germline ends. Germline CDR1 and CDR2: SGDLS and YYNGEE. The CDR3 spells CASSTPGAGNTIYF. CDR3 sequence (DNA): TGTGCCAGCAGCACCCCAGGGGCTGGAAACACCATATATTTT. Full variable domain (outside the CDR3, taken from reference TRBV9 and TRBJ1-3): DSGVTQTPKHLITATGQRVTLRCSPRSGDLSVYWYQQSLDQGLQFLIQYYNGEERAKGNILERFSAQQFPDLHSELNLSSLELGDSALYFCASSTPGAGNTIYFGEGSWLTVV.

The chain uses TRBV19 and TRBJ2-7, with D uncertain. With 3 bases removed from V and 0 bases from J, the gap between germline ends came to 6 bases. Germline V lookup: CDR1 LNHDA, CDR2 SQIVND (reference sequence). The CDR3 covers 13 residues. The CDR3 DNA is TGTGCCAGTAGTATGGGCAGCTCCTACGAGCAGTACTTC. It yields the protein CASSMGSSYEQYF.

The V gene is TRBV10-3, the J gene TRBJ2-5; 7 positions agree with TRBD1. The CDR3 has 16 residues. Germline values: CDR1 ENHRY, CDR2 SYGVKD. V lost 2 bases and J lost 3; bases outside the gene matches: 9. CDR3 sequence reads: CAISEIWQGEKETQYF. As DNA, the CDR3 is TGTGCCATCAGTGAGATCTGGCAGGGGGAAAAAGAGACCCAGTACTTC.

The chain's CDR3 is CASSMVAGGIYEQYF. The CDR3 nucleotides read TGTGCCAGTAGTATGGTGGCAGGGGGCATATACGAGCAGTACTTC. The chain joins TRBV19 to TRBJ2-7; 8 positions agree with TRBD1. J lost 4 bases, V lost 3 bases, and 8 bases had no gene match. This CDR3 spans 15 amino acids. The germline V gene encodes CDR1 LNHDA and CDR2 SQIVND (reference sequence).

J is TRBJ1-3 and V is TRBV13, with D possibly matching TRBD1 (6 bases). V was trimmed by 5 bases and J by 1 base, leaving 15 bases between them. This CDR3 contains 16 residues. Germline loops: CDR1 PRHDT, CDR2 FYEKMQ (reference sequence). The CDR3, as DNA: TGTGCCAGCAGCAACCCTTCCGGACAGTCTGGAAACACCATATATTTT. Protein product: CASSNPSGQSGNTIYF.

V is TRBV9 and J is TRBJ1-1; 9 bases agree with TRBD1. Germline-derived CDR1 and CDR2 are SGDLS and YYNGEE. This CDR3 is built from 15 residues. Germline trimming cut 2 bases from V and 5 bases from J; bases unmatched to any gene: 7. The CDR3 region has the DNA TGTGCCAGCAGCGTGGCAGGGACAGGGATGACTGAAGCTTTCTTT. Translated: CASSVAGTGMTEAFF.

This chain connects TRBV29-1 to TRBJ2-1; maybe TRBD2 (5 bases). CDR1 is SQVTM, CDR2 ANQGSEA, per germline. The V end lost 5 bases, the J end lost 2 bases, and 16 bases lay between the germline ends. The CDR3 sequence is 15 residues long. CDR3 residues: CSVITDSTTYNEQFF. DNA of the CDR3: TGCAGCGTTATCACGGACTCCACAACCTACAATGAGCAGTTCTTC.

J is TRBJ1-3 and V is TRBV9, with D perhaps matching TRBD1 (5 bases). The germline V gene has CDR1 SGDLS and CDR2 YYNGEE. CDR3 length: 16 amino acids. V gave up 4 bases and J gave up 0 bases, with 14 bases separating them. CDR3 sequence: CASSPPGPLSGNTIYF. The CDR3 coding sequence is TGTGCCAGCAGCCCTCCGGGGCCCCTCTCTGGAAACACCATATATTTT. Supplemented by reference TRBV9 and TRBJ1-3, the full variable domain reads DSGVTQTPKHLITATGQRVTLRCSPRSGDLSVYWYQQSLDQGLQFLIQYYNGEERAKGNILERFSAQQFPDLHSELNLSSLELGDSALYFCASSPPGPLSGNTIYFGEGSWLTVV.

The V gene is TRBV2, the J gene TRBJ2-2; perhaps TRBD2 as D (5 bases). The CDR3 sequence is 15 residues long. V was trimmed by 8 bases and J by 6 bases, leaving 19 bases between them. Germline CDR1 reads SNHLY; CDR2 reads FYNNEI. CDR3 nucleotides: TGTGCCAGCGAGGGAGCAGACCAAGGACCCGGGGAGCTGTTTTTT. This codes for CASEGADQGPGELFF.

This chain connects TRBV5-5 to TRBJ1-1; D not resolved. Trimming stripped 0 bases from V and 5 bases from J, with 8 bases between. Germline CDR1 is SGHKS and CDR2 is YYEKEE (reference sequence). This CDR3 contains 13 residues. The DNA of the CDR3 is TGTGCCAGCAGCTTGGTGGGAATAACTGAAGCTTTCTTT. Translating it yields CASSLVGITEAFF.

This clone was found once. The chain employs TRBV7-6 and TRBJ2-7; D gene ambiguous. This CDR3 spans 12 amino acids. Trimming pared 6 bases from V and 6 bases from J, leaving 12 bases between. CDR1 and CDR2 from the germline V gene are SGHVS and FNYEAQ. The CDR3 nucleotides are TGTGCCAGCAGTGGGCTCCCGGGCGAGCAGTACTTC. Protein product: CASSGLPGEQYF.

This chain uses TRBV7-6 with TRBJ2-7; 7 bases align to TRBD2. This CDR3 spans 13 amino acids. The germline V gene has CDR1 SGHVS and CDR2 FNYEAQ. V dropped 2 bases and J dropped 7; count of bases not matched to a gene: 5. CDR3 DNA sequence: TGTGCCAGCAGCTTAATGGGGGGGGAAGAGCAGTACTTC. The encoded protein is CASSLMGGEEQYF. Drawing the rest from reference TRBV7-6 and TRBJ2-7, the complete variable domain is GAGVSQSPRYKVTKRGQDVALRCDPISGHVSLYWYRQALGQGPEFLTYFNYEAQQDKSGLPNDRFSAERPEGSISTLTIQRTEQRDSAMYRCASSLMGGEEQYFGPGTRLTVT.

The V gene is TRBV7-9, the J gene TRBJ1-1; D perhaps matches TRBD1 (6 bases). Germline CDR1 SEHNR, CDR2 FQNEAQ (reference sequence). The CDR3 runs 15 residues. Deletions cut 5 bases from V and 11 bases from J, with 24 bases between. The CDR3 DNA sequence: TGTGCCAGCAGCCTCTTAGTGGGGGGCGCGATACATGCTTTCTTT. Encoded protein: CASSLLVGGAIHAFF. Full variable domain (missing parts from reference TRBV7-9 and TRBJ1-1): DTGVSQNPRHKITKRGQNVTFRCDPISEHNRLYWYRQTLGQGPEFLTYFQNEAQLEKSRLLSDRFSAERPKGSFSTLEIQRTEQGDSAMYLCASSLLVGGAIHAFFGQGTRLTVV.

The chain has TRBV9 and TRBJ1-5; tentatively, D is TRBD1 (5 bases). V was shortened by 0 bases and J by 2 bases, with 6 bases between the two germline ends. CDR1 and CDR2 from the germline V gene are SGDLS and YYNGEE. The CDR3 is 14 amino acids. The CDR3 sequence: CASSVEGGNQPQHF. In DNA, the CDR3 is TGTGCCAGCAGCGTAGAAGGGGGCAATCAGCCCCAGCATTTT.